This record looks at one T cell receptor (beta chain) sequence and its context. This sample is drawn from a study of control samples from healthy donors and cancer patients. Sequenced by immunoSEQ multiplex PCR; TCRdb stores in-frame clones only, minus some. Here the sample spans fewer than 200,000 clones, 85% to 90% being singletons. Material: blood. This receptor was obtained from a young man in good health.

CDR3 residues: CASSLGVGNEQYF. CDR3 DNA sequence: TGTGCCAGCAGCTTAGGGGTTGGTAACGAGCAGTACTTC. This chain joins TRBV11-3 and TRBJ2-7; D not certain. The CDR3 totals 13 residues. V was trimmed by 1 base and J by 5 bases, leaving 9 bases between them. Germline values: CDR1 SGHNT, CDR2 YENEEA. The whole variable domain, filled in from reference TRBV11-3 and TRBJ2-7, reads EAGVVQSPRYKIIEKKQPVAFWCNPISGHNTLYWYLQNLGQGPELLIRYENEEAVDDSQLPKDRFSAERLKGVDSTLKIQPAELGDSAVYLCASSLGVGNEQYFGPGTRLTVT.